Listed below are T cell receptor beta chains from one sample, sequenced in a study of blood T cell repertoires in COVID-19. The data were produced by immunoSEQ multiplex PCR, yet TCRdb's version contains in-frame clones alone and is incomplete. The repertoire holds a few hundred thousand clones, with 85% as singletons. Sequenced material: peripheral blood. The receptors originated from a woman under 30 with acute or convalescent COVID-19. Each CDR3 is given with its conserved first and last residue. D genes are given only for firm matches. The listing skips clone size in some rows; elsewhere it reads once, few, many or a size class.

clone size: few
D gene: .
J gene: TRBJ1-1
V gene: TRBV12-3/TRBV12-4
CDR3 protein: CASRASAGTEAFF
CDR3 DNA: TGTGCCAGCAGAGCCTCGGCGGGTACTGAAGCTTTCTTT

clone size: .
D gene: TRBD2
J gene: TRBJ2-1
V gene: TRBV4-1
CDR3 protein: CASSARLAGGYEQFF
CDR3 DNA: TGCGCCAGCAGCGCCCGGCTAGCGGGAGGGTATGAGCAGTTCTTC

clone size: once
D gene: .
J gene: TRBJ1-1
V gene: TRBV7-3
CDR3 protein: CASSSQGGNTEAFF
CDR3 DNA: TGTGCCAGCAGCTCCCAGGGAGGGAACACTGAAGCTTTCTTT

clone size: .
D gene: .
J gene: TRBJ1-4
V gene: TRBV28
CDR3 protein: CASSSRQSNEKLFF
CDR3 DNA: TGTGCCAGCTCCTCGAGGCAAAGTAATGAAAAACTGTTTTTT

clone size: .
D gene: TRBD1
J gene: TRBJ1-4
V gene: TRBV6-5
CDR3 protein: CASSIGQGGEKLFF
CDR3 DNA: TGTGCCAGCAGCATCGGACAGGGAGGTGAAAAACTGTTTTTT

clone size: .
D gene: TRBD1
J gene: TRBJ1-6
V gene: TRBV27
CDR3 protein: CATRGRANSPLHF
CDR3 DNA: TGTGCCACCAGGGGGCGCGCTAATTCACCCCTCCACTTT

clone size: .
D gene: .
J gene: TRBJ1-6
V gene: TRBV11-3
CDR3 protein: CASSLHYRVSGPNSPLHF
CDR3 DNA: TGTGCCAGCAGCTTACACTACAGGGTTAGTGGTCCTAATTCACCCCTCCACTTT

clone size: .
D gene: .
J gene: TRBJ1-3
V gene: TRBV7-9
CDR3 protein: CASSLGAPRSSSGNTIYF
CDR3 DNA: TGTGCCAGCAGCTTAGGAGCCCCTAGGAGTAGCTCTGGAAACACCATATATTTT

clone size: .
D gene: TRBD1
J gene: TRBJ1-1
V gene: TRBV18
CDR3 protein: CASSWTTGGMNTEAFF
CDR3 DNA: TGTGCCAGCTCATGGACGACAGGGGGGATGAACACTGAAGCTTTCTTT

clone size: .
D gene: TRBD2
J gene: TRBJ2-7
V gene: TRBV7-8
CDR3 protein: CASSLLGGGLAAYEQYF
CDR3 DNA: TGTGCCAGCAGCCTCCTAGGGGGGGGACTAGCGGCCTACGAGCAGTACTTC

clone size: .
D gene: .
J gene: TRBJ2-1
V gene: TRBV24-1
CDR3 protein: CATSDRGRVGFF
CDR3 DNA: TGTGCCACCAGTGATAGGGGCCGTGTAGGGTTCTTC

clone size: .
D gene: TRBD2
J gene: TRBJ2-5
V gene: TRBV4-1
CDR3 protein: CASSPSGRSQETQYF
CDR3 DNA: TGCGCCAGCAGCCCCAGCGGGAGGTCCCAAGAGACCCAGTACTTC

clone size: .
D gene: .
J gene: TRBJ1-6
V gene: TRBV19
CDR3 protein: CASSIDPGAGSPLHF
CDR3 DNA: TGTGCCAGTAGTATAGATCCAGGGGCCGGTTCACCCCTCCACTTT

clone size: .
D gene: TRBD1
J gene: TRBJ2-2
V gene: TRBV5-1
CDR3 protein: CASSGGQANTGELFF
CDR3 DNA: TGCGCCAGCAGCGGAGGACAGGCGAACACCGGGGAGCTGTTTTTT

clone size: .
D gene: .
J gene: TRBJ1-1
V gene: TRBV5-4
CDR3 protein: CASSVGGGAMNTEAFF
CDR3 DNA: TGTGCCAGCAGCGTGGGGGGAGGGGCCATGAACACTGAAGCTTTCTTT

clone size: .
D gene: TRBD1
J gene: TRBJ1-2
V gene: TRBV6-5
CDR3 protein: CASSPPGTGGIGYTF
CDR3 DNA: TGTGCCAGCAGCCCCCCAGGGACAGGGGGAATCGGCTACACCTTC

clone size: .
D gene: .
J gene: TRBJ1-1
V gene: TRBV5-1
CDR3 protein: CASSFGPGGFTEAFF
CDR3 DNA: .

clone size: .
D gene: TRBD1
J gene: TRBJ1-2
V gene: TRBV18
CDR3 protein: CASSPPGTGLLYGYTF
CDR3 DNA: TGTGCCAGCTCACCCCCCGGGACAGGGCTTCTCTATGGCTACACCTTC

clone size: few
D gene: .
J gene: TRBJ1-4
V gene: TRBV12-5
CDR3 protein: CASGFPPTNEKLFF
CDR3 DNA: TGTGCTAGTGGTTTTCCTCCAACTAATGAAAAACTGTTTTTT

clone size: .
D gene: TRBD2
J gene: TRBJ2-7
V gene: TRBV19
CDR3 protein: CASSMGGVEQYF
CDR3 DNA: TGTGCCAGTAGTATGGGAGGGGTCGAGCAGTACTTC

clone size: .
D gene: .
J gene: TRBJ1-2
V gene: TRBV2
CDR3 protein: CASIPQANYGYTF
CDR3 DNA: TGTGCCAGCATACCCCAGGCTAACTATGGCTACACCTTC

clone size: few
D gene: .
J gene: TRBJ2-7
V gene: TRBV25-1
CDR3 protein: CASSPGNRASYEQYF
CDR3 DNA: TGTGCCAGCAGCCCGGGGAACAGGGCCTCCTACGAGCAGTACTTC

clone size: .
D gene: .
J gene: TRBJ2-7
V gene: TRBV27
CDR3 protein: CASRGTGSYEQYF
CDR3 DNA: TGTGCCAGCAGGGGGACTGGCTCCTACGAGCAGTACTTC

clone size: .
D gene: TRBD1
J gene: TRBJ1-2
V gene: TRBV5-1
CDR3 protein: CASSPDPQGFGYTF
CDR3 DNA: TGCGCCAGCAGTCCCGACCCACAGGGGTTCGGCTACACCTTC

clone size: .
D gene: .
J gene: TRBJ1-2
V gene: TRBV4-1
CDR3 protein: CASSQGPQGANYGYTF
CDR3 DNA: TGCGCCAGCAGCCAAGGTCCACAGGGAGCTAACTATGGCTACACCTTC

clone size: .
D gene: .
J gene: TRBJ1-2
V gene: TRBV5-4
CDR3 protein: CASSPTGSGYGYTF
CDR3 DNA: TGTGCCAGCAGCCCGACAGGTTCGGGCTATGGCTACACCTTC

clone size: .
D gene: TRBD1
J gene: TRBJ1-1
V gene: TRBV29-1
CDR3 protein: CSVVVGTVPFTEAFF
CDR3 DNA: TGCAGCGTTGTAGTCGGGACAGTTCCTTTCACTGAAGCTTTCTTT

clone size: .
D gene: TRBD1
J gene: TRBJ2-3
V gene: TRBV19
CDR3 protein: CASSIGGQGEKDTQYF
CDR3 DNA: TGTGCCAGTAGTATAGGGGGGCAGGGGGAAAAAGATACGCAGTATTTT

clone size: .
D gene: .
J gene: TRBJ2-1
V gene: TRBV3-1/TRBV3-2
CDR3 protein: CASSQAAEEQFF
CDR3 DNA: TGTGCCAGCAGCCAAGCAGCGGAAGAGCAGTTCTTC

clone size: .
D gene: TRBD2
J gene: TRBJ2-2
V gene: TRBV9
CDR3 protein: CASSVAVSTGGPSGELFF
CDR3 DNA: TGTGCCAGCAGCGTAGCTGTGTCTACGGGGGGGCCGTCCGGGGAGCTGTTTTTT

clone size: .
D gene: .
J gene: TRBJ2-7
V gene: TRBV28
CDR3 protein: CASSLFLAGPSYEQYF
CDR3 DNA: TGTGCCAGCAGTTTATTCTTGGCGGGGCCCTCCTACGAGCAGTACTTC

clone size: .
D gene: .
J gene: TRBJ1-5
V gene: TRBV28
CDR3 protein: CASTVSNQPQHF
CDR3 DNA: TGTGCCAGCACTGTTAGCAATCAGCCCCAGCATTTT

clone size: .
D gene: .
J gene: TRBJ2-7
V gene: TRBV7-8
CDR3 protein: CASSLLERARGEQYF
CDR3 DNA: TGTGCCAGCAGCCTATTAGAGAGGGCTCGCGGCGAGCAGTACTTC

clone size: .
D gene: TRBD2
J gene: TRBJ2-1
V gene: TRBV5-4
CDR3 protein: CASSPRGLAVGYNEQFF
CDR3 DNA: TGTGCCAGCAGCCCCCGTGGACTAGCGGTGGGTTACAATGAGCAGTTCTTC

clone size: .
D gene: .
J gene: TRBJ2-7
V gene: TRBV28
CDR3 protein: CASSGGSGLSYEQYF
CDR3 DNA: TGTGCCAGCAGTGGGGGCTCGGGGCTTAGCTACGAGCAGTACTTC

clone size: .
D gene: TRBD1
J gene: TRBJ2-1
V gene: TRBV27
CDR3 protein: CASSFDRGGNNEQFF
CDR3 DNA: TGTGCCAGCAGTTTTGACAGGGGGGGGAACAATGAGCAGTTCTTC

clone size: .
D gene: .
J gene: TRBJ1-6
V gene: TRBV10-3
CDR3 protein: CAISESFTAPLHF
CDR3 DNA: TGTGCCATCAGTGAGTCGTTTACGGCACCCCTCCACTTT

clone size: .
D gene: .
J gene: TRBJ1-5
V gene: TRBV5-1
CDR3 protein: CASSLGIFGNQPQHF
CDR3 DNA: TGCGCCAGCAGCTTGGGGATATTCGGGAATCAGCCCCAGCATTTT

clone size: .
D gene: TRBD2
J gene: TRBJ2-3
V gene: TRBV5-3
CDR3 protein: CARSFGADQAGEALSDTQYF
CDR3 DNA: TGTGCCAGAAGCTTTGGGGCCGATCAAGCGGGGGAAGCGTTATCAGATACGCAGTATTTT

clone size: .
D gene: TRBD2
J gene: TRBJ2-7
V gene: TRBV28
CDR3 protein: CANAPIAGSYEQYF
CDR3 DNA: TGTGCCAACGCACCAATAGCGGGATCCTACGAGCAGTACTTC

clone size: few
D gene: .
J gene: TRBJ1-5
V gene: TRBV4-1
CDR3 protein: CASSQVSRREIDNQPQHF
CDR3 DNA: TGCGCCAGCAGCCAAGTATCTAGGAGGGAGATCGACAATCAGCCCCAGCATTTT

clone size: .
D gene: .
J gene: TRBJ2-7
V gene: TRBV4-2
CDR3 protein: CASSQDADEQYF
CDR3 DNA: TGTGCCAGCAGCCAAGATGCGGACGAGCAGTACTTC

clone size: .
D gene: .
J gene: TRBJ2-3
V gene: TRBV7-3
CDR3 protein: CASSPRGHLDTQYF
CDR3 DNA: TGTGCCAGCAGCCCCCGGGGACATTTGGATACGCAGTATTTT